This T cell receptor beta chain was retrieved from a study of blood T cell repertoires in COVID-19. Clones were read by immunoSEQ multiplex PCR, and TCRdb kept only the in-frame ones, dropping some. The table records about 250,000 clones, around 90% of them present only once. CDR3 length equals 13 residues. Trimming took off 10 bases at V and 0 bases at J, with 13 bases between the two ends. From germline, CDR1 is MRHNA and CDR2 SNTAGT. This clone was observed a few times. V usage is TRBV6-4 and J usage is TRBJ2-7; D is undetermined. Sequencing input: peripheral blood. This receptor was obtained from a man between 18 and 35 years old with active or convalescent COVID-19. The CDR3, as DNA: TGTGCCAAGAATAGGCCTAGCTCCTACGAGCAGTACTTC. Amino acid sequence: CAKNRPSSYEQYF.